This TCR beta chain was identified during a study of blood T cell repertoires in COVID-19. Turning to the study itself: PBMCs, B-cell-depleted T cells, or T cells provided the cDNA or gDNA that made up the material.

Clones were sequenced by immunoSEQ multiplex PCR, and TCRdb holds only the in-frame ones, with some missing. The table lists 400,000 or so clones, around 89% of them singletons. It was during active infection that Seattle patients were enrolled and then longitudinally followed. CDR1 is KGHDR and CDR2 is SFDVKD in the germline V gene. The CDR3 covers 16 residues. V lost 4 bases to trimming and J lost 5 bases; unmatched junction nucleotides: 11. This sequence originates from a woman in her thirties or forties with COVID-19, enrolled during active disease. The specimen was peripheral blood. This chain links TRBV24-1 with TRBJ2-7, with 9 bases aligning to TRBD1. Written as DNA, the CDR3 is TGTGCCACCAGTGAATGCCCGGGACAGGGAATCCACGAGCAGTACTTC. It specifies CATSECPGQGIHEQYF.